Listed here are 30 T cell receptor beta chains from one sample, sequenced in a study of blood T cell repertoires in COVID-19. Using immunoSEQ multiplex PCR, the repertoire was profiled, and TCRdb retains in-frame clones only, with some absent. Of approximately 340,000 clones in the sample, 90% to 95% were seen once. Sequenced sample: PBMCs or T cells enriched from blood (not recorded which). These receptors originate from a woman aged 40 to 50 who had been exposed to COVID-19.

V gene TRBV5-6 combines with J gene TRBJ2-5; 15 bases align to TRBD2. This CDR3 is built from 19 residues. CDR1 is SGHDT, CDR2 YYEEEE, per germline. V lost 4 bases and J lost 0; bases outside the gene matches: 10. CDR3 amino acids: CASSLPGLAGGRYQETQYF. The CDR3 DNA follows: TGTGCCAGCAGCCTTCCGGGACTAGCGGGGGGCAGGTACCAAGAGACCCAGTACTTC.

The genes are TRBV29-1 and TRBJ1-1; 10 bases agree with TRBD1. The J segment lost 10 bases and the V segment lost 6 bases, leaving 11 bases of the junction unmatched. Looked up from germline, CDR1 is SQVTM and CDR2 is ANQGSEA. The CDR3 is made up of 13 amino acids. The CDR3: CSVLREGQGRAFF. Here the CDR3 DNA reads TGCAGCGTCCTTCGGGAGGGACAGGGGCGAGCTTTCTTT.

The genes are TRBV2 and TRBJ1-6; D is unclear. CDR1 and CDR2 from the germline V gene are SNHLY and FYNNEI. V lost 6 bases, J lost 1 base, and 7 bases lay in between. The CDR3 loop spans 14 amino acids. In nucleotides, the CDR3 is TGTGCCAGCAGGCCGGGATCCTATAATTCACCCCTCCACTTT. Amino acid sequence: CASRPGSYNSPLHF. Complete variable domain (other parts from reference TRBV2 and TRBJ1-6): EPEVTQTPSHQVTQMGQEVILRCVPISNHLYFYWYRQILGQKVEFLVSFYNNEISEKSEIFDDQFSVERPDGSNFTLKIRSTKLEDSAMYFCASRPGSYNSPLHFGNGTRLTVT.

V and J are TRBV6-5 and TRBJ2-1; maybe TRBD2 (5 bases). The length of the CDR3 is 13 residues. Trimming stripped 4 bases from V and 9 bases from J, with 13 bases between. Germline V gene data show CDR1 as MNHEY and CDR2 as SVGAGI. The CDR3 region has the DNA TGTGCCAGCAGTTTCACTACTAGGAGTGAGCAGTTCTTC. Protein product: CASSFTTRSEQFF.

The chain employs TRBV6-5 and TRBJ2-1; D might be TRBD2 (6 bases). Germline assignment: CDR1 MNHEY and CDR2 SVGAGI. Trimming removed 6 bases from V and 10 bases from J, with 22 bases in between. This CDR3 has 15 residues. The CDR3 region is CASSYGSGTADEQFF. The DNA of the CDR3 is TGTGCCAGCAGCTATGGGAGTGGGACTGCCGACGAGCAGTTCTTC.

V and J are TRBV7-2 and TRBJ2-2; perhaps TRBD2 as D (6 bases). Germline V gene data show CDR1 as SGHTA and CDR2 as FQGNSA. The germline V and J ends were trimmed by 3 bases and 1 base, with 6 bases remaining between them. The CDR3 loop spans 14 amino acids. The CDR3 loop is CASSFGRNTGELFF. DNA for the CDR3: TGTGCCAGCAGCTTCGGGAGGAACACCGGGGAGCTGTTTTTT. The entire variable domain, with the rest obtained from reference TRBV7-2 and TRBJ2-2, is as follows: GAGVSQSPSNKVTEKGKDVELRCDPISGHTALYWYRQSLGQGLEFLIYFQGNSAPDKSGLPSDRFSAERTGGSVSTLTIQRTQQEDSAVYLCASSFGRNTGELFFGEGSRLTVL.

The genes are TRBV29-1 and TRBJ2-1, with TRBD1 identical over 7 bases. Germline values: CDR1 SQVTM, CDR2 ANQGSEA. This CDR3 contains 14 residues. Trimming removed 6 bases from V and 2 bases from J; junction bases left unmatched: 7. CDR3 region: CSVDQGDPYNEQFF. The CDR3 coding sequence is TGCAGCGTCGACCAGGGGGATCCCTACAATGAGCAGTTCTTC.

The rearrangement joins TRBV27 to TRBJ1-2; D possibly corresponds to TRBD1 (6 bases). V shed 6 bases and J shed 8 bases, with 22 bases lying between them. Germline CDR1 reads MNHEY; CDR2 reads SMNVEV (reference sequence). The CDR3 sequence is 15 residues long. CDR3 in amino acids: CASSHPSGGSRGYTF. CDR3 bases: TGTGCCAGCAGCCATCCTTCGGGGGGCAGCAGAGGCTACACCTTC.

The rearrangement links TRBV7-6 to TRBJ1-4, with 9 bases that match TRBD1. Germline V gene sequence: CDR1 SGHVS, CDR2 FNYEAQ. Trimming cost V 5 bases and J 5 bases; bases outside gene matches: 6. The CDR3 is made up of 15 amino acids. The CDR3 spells CASSPGTGSNEKLFF. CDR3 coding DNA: TGTGCCAGCAGCCCCGGGACAGGGTCAAATGAAAAACTGTTTTTT.

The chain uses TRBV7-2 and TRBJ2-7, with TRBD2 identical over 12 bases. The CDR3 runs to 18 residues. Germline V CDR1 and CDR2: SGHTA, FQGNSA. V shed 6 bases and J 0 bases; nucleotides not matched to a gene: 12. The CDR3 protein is CASSLKGTSGSSSYEQYF. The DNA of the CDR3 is TGTGCCAGCAGTTTAAAGGGGACTAGCGGGTCTAGCTCCTACGAGCAGTACTTC. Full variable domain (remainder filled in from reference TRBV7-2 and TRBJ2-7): GAGVSQSPSNKVTEKGKDVELRCDPISGHTALYWYRQSLGQGLEFLIYFQGNSAPDKSGLPSDRFSAERTGGSVSTLTIQRTQQEDSAVYLCASSLKGTSGSSSYEQYFGPGTRLTVT.

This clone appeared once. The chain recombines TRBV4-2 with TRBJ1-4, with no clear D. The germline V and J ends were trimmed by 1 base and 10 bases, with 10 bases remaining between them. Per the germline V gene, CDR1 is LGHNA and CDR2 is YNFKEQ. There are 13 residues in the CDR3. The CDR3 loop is CASSQAVPGKLFF. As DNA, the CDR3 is TGTGCCAGCAGCCAAGCAGTTCCGGGAAAACTGTTTTTT.

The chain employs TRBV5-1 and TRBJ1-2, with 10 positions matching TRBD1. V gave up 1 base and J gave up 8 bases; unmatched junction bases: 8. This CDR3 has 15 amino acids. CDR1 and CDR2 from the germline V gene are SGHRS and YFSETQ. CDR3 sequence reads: CASSLTLGQGSGYTF. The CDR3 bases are TGCGCCAGCAGCTTGACCCTGGGACAGGGGTCGGGCTACACCTTC.

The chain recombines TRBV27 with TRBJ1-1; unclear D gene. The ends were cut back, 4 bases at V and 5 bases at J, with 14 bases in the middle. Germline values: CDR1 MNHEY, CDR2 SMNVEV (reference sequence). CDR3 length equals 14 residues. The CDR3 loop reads CASSWGRGGTEAFF. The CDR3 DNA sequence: TGTGCCAGCAGTTGGGGTCGAGGAGGTACTGAAGCTTTCTTT.

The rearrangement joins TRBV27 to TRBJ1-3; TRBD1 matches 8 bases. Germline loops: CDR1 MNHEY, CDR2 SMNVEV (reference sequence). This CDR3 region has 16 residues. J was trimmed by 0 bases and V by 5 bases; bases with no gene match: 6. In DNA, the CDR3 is TGTGCCAGCAGTAGACAGGGGATGGTCTCTGGAAACACCATATATTTT. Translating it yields CASSRQGMVSGNTIYF.

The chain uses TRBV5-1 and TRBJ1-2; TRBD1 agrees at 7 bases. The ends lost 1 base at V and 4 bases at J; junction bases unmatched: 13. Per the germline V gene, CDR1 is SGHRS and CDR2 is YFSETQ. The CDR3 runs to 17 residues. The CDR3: CASSLIQGSSPSYGYTF. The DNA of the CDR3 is TGCGCCAGCAGCTTGATACAGGGGTCCTCACCCTCCTATGGCTACACCTTC.

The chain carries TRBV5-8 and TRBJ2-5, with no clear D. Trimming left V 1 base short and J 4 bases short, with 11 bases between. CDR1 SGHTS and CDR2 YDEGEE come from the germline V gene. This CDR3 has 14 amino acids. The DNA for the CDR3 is TGTGCCAGCAGCTTGCGACGGCGGCGAGAGACCCAGTACTTC. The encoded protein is CASSLRRRRETQYF. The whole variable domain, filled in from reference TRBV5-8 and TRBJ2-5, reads EAGVTQSPTHLIKTRGQQATLRCSPISGHTSVYWYQQALGLGLQFLLWYDEGEERNRGNFPPRFSGRQFPNYSSELNVNALELEDSALYLCASSLRRRRETQYFGPGTRLLVL.

CDR3 protein: CASSPQGLHSNQPQHF. The CDR3 bases are TGTGCCAGTAGTCCTCAGGGCCTACATAGCAATCAGCCCCAGCATTTT. The chain links TRBV19 to TRBJ1-5; TRBD1 might be the D (5 bases). The germline gives CDR1 LNHDA, CDR2 SQIVND (reference sequence). The CDR3 is made up of 16 amino acids. With 5 bases removed from V and 0 bases from J, the gap between germline ends came to 14 bases.

CDR3: CASSPRVGTADPYEQYF. In DNA, the CDR3 is TGTGCCAGCAGCCCCCGGGTTGGGACAGCCGATCCCTACGAGCAGTACTTC. This chain joins TRBV9 and TRBJ2-7, with 7 bases that match TRBD1. Germline V gene data show CDR1 as SGDLS and CDR2 as YYNGEE. J lost 2 bases, V lost 4 bases, and 15 bases had no gene match. The CDR3 consists of 17 residues. Looking up the rest from reference TRBV9 and TRBJ2-7 gives the full variable domain: DSGVTQTPKHLITATGQRVTLRCSPRSGDLSVYWYQQSLDQGLQFLIQYYNGEERAKGNILERFSAQQFPDLHSELNLSSLELGDSALYFCASSPRVGTADPYEQYFGPGTRLTVT.

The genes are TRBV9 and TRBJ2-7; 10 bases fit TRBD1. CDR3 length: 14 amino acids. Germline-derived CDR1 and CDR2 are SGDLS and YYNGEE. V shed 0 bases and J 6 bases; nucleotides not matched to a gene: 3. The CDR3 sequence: CASSVAGQGGEQYF. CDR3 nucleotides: TGTGCCAGCAGCGTAGCAGGACAGGGGGGCGAGCAGTACTTC.

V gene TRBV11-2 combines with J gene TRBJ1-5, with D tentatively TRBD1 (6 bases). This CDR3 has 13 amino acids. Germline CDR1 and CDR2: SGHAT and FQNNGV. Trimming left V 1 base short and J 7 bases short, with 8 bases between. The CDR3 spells CASSLVTGQPQHF. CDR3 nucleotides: TGTGCCAGCAGCTTAGTTACAGGGCAGCCCCAGCATTTT.

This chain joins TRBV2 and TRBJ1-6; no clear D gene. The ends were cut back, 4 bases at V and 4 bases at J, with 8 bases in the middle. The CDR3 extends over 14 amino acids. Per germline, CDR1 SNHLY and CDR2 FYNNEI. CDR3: CASSAAGYNSPLHF. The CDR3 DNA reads TGTGCCAGCAGTGCGGCGGGGTATAATTCACCCCTCCACTTT.

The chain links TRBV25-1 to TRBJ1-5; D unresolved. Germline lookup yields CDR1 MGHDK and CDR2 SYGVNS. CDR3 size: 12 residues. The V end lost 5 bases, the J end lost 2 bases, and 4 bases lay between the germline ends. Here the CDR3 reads CASSIGNQPQHF. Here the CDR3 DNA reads TGTGCCAGCAGTATAGGCAATCAGCCCCAGCATTTT.

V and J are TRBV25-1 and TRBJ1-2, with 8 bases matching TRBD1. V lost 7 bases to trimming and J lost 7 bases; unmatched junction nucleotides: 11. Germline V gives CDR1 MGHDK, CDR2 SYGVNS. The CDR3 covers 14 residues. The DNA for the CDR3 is TGTGCCAGCACGCTAGGGACAGGAGGGGGTGGCTACACCTTC. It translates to CASTLGTGGGGYTF.

CDR3 DNA: TGTGCCAGCAGCCTTGAGGGGAGAGGGACAGGGATTCATCAGCCCCAGCATTTT. It is translated as CASSLEGRGTGIHQPQHF. V and J are TRBV7-9 and TRBJ1-5; 9 bases align to TRBD1. The germline CDR1 and CDR2 sequences are SEHNR and FQNEAQ (reference sequence). CDR3 length: 18 residues. J was trimmed by 5 bases and V by 5 bases; bases with no gene match: 16.

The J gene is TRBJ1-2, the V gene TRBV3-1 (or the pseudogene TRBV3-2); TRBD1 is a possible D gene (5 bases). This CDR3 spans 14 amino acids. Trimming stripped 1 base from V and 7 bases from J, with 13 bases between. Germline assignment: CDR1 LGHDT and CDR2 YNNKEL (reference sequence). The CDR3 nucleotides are TGTGCCAGCAGCCAAGGACGGGCGGGGCTTGGCTACACCTTC. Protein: CASSQGRAGLGYTF.

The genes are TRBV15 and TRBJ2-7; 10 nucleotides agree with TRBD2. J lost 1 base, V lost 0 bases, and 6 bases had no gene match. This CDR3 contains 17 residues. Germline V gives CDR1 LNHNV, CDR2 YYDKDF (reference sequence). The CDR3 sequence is CATSREGSSGSSYEQYF. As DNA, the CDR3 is TGTGCCACCAGCAGAGAAGGGTCTAGCGGGAGTTCCTACGAGCAGTACTTC.

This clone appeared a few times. The CDR3 DNA is TGTGCCAGCAGTACCTCCGGGACAAACTATGGCTACACCTTC. Translating gives CASSTSGTNYGYTF. The V gene is TRBV28, the J gene TRBJ1-2, with D possibly matching TRBD1 (6 bases). The V end was cut by 5 bases, the J end by 2 bases, with 12 bases between. Germline V lookup: CDR1 MDHEN, CDR2 SYDVKM. CDR3 size: 14 residues.

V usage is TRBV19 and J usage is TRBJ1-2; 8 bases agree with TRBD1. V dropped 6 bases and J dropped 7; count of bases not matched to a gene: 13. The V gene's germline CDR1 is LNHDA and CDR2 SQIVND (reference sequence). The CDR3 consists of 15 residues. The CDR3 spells CASSTTGTGSSGYTF. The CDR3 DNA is TGTGCCAGTAGCACCACCGGGACAGGTTCATCTGGCTACACCTTC.

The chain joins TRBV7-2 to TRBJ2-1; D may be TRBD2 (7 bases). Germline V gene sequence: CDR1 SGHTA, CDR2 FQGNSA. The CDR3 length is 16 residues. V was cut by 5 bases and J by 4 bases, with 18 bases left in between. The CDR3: CASSPAGRGRYNEQFF. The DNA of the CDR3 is TGTGCCAGCAGCCCCGCGGGGAGGGGGAGATACAATGAGCAGTTCTTC.

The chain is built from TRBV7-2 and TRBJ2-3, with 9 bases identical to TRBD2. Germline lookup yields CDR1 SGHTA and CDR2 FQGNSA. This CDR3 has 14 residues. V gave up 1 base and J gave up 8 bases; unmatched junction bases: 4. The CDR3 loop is CASSLGLAGFTQYF. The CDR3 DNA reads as TGTGCCAGCAGCTTAGGGCTAGCGGGATTTACGCAGTATTTT.